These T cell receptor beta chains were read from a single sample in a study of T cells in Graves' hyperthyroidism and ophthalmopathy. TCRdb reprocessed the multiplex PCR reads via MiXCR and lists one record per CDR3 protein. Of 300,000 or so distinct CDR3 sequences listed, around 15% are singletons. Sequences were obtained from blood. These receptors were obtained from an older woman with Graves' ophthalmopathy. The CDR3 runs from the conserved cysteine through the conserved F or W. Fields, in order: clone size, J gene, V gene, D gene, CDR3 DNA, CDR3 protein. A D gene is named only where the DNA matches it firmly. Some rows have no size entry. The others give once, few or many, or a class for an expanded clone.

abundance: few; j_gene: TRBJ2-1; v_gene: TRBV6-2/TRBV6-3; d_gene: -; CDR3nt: TGTGCCAGCAGTTTTGGGGCCCAGCGTTATGAGCAGTTCTTC; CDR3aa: CASSFGAQRYEQFF
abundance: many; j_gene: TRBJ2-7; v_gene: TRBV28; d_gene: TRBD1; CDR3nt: TGTGCCAGCAGCCCTTTGGGGGACAGCTCCTACGAGCAGTACTTC; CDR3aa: CASSPLGDSSYEQYF
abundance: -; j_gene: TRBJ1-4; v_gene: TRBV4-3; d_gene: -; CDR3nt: TGCGCCAGCAGCCAAGGGACAAGGCCTAATGAAAAACTGTTTTTT; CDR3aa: CASSQGTRPNEKLFF
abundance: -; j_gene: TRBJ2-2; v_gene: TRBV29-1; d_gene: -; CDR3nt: TGCAGCGTTGTCAGACCCGGGACTCCGAGTGCCGGGGAGCTGTTTTTT; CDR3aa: CSVVRPGTPSAGELFF
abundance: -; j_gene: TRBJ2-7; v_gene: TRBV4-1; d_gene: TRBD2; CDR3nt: TGCGCCAGCAGCCACAAGACTAGCGGGAGCTCCTACGAGCAGTACTTC; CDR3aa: CASSHKTSGSSYEQYF
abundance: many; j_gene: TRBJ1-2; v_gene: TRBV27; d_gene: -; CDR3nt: TGTGCCAGCAGTTCCACCCATGGCTACACCTTC; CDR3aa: CASSSTHGYTF
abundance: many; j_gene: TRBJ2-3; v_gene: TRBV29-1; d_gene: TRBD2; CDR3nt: TGCAGCGTTTTGACTAGCGGTACAGATACGCAGTATTTT; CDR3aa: CSVLTSGTDTQYF
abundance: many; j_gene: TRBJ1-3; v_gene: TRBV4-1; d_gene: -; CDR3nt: TGCGCCAGCAGCCAAGATCGGGGCCGTGGAAACACCATATATTTT; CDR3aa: CASSQDRGRGNTIYF
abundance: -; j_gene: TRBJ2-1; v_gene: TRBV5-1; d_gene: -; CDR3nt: TGCGCCAGCAGGTCTCCGGGTAGGAATGAGCAGTTCTTC; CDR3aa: CASRSPGRNEQFF
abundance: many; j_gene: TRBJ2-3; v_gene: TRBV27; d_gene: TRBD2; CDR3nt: TGTGCCAGCAGTTTATCTTCTAGCGGGATATTTACAGATACGCAGTATTTT; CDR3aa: CASSLSSSGIFTDTQYF
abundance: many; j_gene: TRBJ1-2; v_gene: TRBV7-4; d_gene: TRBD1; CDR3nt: TGTGCCAGCAGCTTATTGGACAGGGCGCATGGCTACACCTTC; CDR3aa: CASSLLDRAHGYTF
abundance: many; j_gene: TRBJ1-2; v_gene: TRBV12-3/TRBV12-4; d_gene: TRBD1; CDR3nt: TGTGCCAGCAGTACAACCGGGACAGGGGCTTATGGCTACACCTTC; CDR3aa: CASSTTGTGAYGYTF
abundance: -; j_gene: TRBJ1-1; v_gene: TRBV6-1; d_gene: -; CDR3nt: TGTGCCAGCAGTACCAGCGAGATCCCTACGCGAGGGGCTTTCTTT; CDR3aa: CASSTSEIPTRGAFF
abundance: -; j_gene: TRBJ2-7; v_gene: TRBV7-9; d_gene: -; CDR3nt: TGTGCCAGCAGCCCGGATGTGGGATCCTACGAGCAGTACTTC; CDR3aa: CASSPDVGSYEQYF
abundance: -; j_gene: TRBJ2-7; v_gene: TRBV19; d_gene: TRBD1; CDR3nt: TGTGCCAGTAGCCCGCAGGGGGCCAACGAGCAGTACTTC; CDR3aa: CASSPQGANEQYF
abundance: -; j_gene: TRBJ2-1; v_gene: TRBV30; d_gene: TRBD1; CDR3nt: TGTGCCTGGAGGGCATACGCGGGACAGGGGGGATACAATGAGCAGTTCTTC; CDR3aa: CAWRAYAGQGGYNEQFF
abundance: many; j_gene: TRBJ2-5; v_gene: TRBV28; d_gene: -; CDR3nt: TGTGCCAGCAGTGTCTCCGGCGGTTCGGAGACCCAGTACTTC; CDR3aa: CASSVSGGSETQYF
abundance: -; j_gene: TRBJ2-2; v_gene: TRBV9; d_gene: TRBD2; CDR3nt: TGTGCCAACAGCTCGAGGACTAGCGACACCGGGGAGCTGTTTTTT; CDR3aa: CANSSRTSDTGELFF
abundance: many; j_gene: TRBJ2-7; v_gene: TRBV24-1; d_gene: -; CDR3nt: TGTGCCACCAGTGACCCCACCTCCTACGAGCAGTACTTC; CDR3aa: CATSDPTSYEQYF
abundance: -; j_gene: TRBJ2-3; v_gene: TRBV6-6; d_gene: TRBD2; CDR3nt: TGTGCCAGCAGTTACGTGGCGGGGGGGATCACAGATACGCAGTATTTT; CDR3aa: CASSYVAGGITDTQYF
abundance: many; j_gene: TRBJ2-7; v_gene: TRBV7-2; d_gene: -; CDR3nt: TGTGCCAGCAGCTTAACTCCTTCCGGGGAGCAGTACTTC; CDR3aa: CASSLTPSGEQYF
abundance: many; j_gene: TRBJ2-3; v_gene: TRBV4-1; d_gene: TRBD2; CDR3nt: TGCGCCAGCAGCCAAGAAGGAGGGACTAGCGGGGATACGCAGTATTTT; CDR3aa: CASSQEGGTSGDTQYF
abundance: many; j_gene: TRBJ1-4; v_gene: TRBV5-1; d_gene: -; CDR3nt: TGCGCCAGCAGCTTGAAGGTCAGCAGCGGTGAAAAACTGTTTTTT; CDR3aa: CASSLKVSSGEKLFF
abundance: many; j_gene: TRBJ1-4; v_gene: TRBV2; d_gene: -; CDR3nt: TGTGCCAGCAGTCAGGAGGGGGTGATTGGTGAAAAACTGTTTTTT; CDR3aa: CASSQEGVIGEKLFF
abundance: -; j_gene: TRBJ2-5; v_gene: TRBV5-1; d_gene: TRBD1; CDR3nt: TGCGCCAGCAGCAAGGGGACAGCCTTGCTGGGAGAGACCCAGTACTTC; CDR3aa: CASSKGTALLGETQYF
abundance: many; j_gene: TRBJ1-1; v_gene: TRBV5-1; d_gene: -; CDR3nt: TGCGCCAGCAGCTTGGAGGGCCGGGGGAACACTGAAGCTTTCTTT; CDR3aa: CASSLEGRGNTEAFF
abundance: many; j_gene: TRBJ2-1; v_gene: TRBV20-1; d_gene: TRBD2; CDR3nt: TGCAGTGCTAGAGTTTTCGGGAGGATCTCCTACAATGAGCAGTTCTTC; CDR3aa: CSARVFGRISYNEQFF
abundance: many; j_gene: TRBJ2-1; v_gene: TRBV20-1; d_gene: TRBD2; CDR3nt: TGCAGTGCTAGAGATAGCGGGGGGGCCGTCGTTTGGAATGAGCAGTTCTTC; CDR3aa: CSARDSGGAVVWNEQFF
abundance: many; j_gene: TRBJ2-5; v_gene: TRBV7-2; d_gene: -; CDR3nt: TGTGCCAGCAGCTTACTAGGATTAGGAGGGCAAGAGACCCAGTACTTC; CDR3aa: CASSLLGLGGQETQYF
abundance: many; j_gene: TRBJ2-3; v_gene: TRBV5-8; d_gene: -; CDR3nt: TGTGCCAGCAAGAGGAGGTTCACAGATACGCAGTATTTT; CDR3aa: CASKRRFTDTQYF
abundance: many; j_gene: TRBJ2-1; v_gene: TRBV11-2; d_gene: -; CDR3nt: TGTGCCAGCAGCTTACTCAACCTCGGGAATGAGCAGTTCTTC; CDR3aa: CASSLLNLGNEQFF
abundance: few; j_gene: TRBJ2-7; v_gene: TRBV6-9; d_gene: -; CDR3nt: TGTGCCAGCAGTTTAAGGTTCCCTTTTGGAGGGGCTAGCTCCTACGAGCAGTACTTC; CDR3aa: CASSLRFPFGGASSYEQYF
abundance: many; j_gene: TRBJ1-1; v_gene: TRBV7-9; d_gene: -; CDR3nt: TGTGCCAGCAGCTTAATGGGGACTGAAGCTTTCTTT; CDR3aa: CASSLMGTEAFF
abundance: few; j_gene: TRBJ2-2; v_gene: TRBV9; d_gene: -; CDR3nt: TGTGCCAGCAGCGTAGTCAGCGGGACCGGGGAGCTGTTTTTT; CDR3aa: CASSVVSGTGELFF
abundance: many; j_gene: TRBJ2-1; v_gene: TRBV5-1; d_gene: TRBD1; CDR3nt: TGCGCCAGCAGCTCGGACCCGGGACAGGGAATCGAGCAGTTCTTC; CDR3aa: CASSSDPGQGIEQFF
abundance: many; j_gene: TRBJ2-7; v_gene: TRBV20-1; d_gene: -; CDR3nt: TGCAGTGCTAAAGACCGTTCCTACGAGCAGTACTTC; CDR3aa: CSAKDRSYEQYF
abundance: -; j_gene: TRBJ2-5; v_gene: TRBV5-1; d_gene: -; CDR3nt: TGCGCCAGCAGCACGGGGGACCTGGACCAAGAGACCCAGTACTTC; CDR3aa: CASSTGDLDQETQYF
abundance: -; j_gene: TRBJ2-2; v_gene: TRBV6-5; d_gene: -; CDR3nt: TGTGCCAGCAGTTACTCGGCGGGGCCCGTCGGGGAGCTGTTTTTT; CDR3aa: CASSYSAGPVGELFF
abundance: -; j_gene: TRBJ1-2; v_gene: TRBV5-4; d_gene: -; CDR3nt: TGTGCCAGCAGCCCCCCCGGGAGGGATGGCTACACCTTC; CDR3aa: CASSPPGRDGYTF
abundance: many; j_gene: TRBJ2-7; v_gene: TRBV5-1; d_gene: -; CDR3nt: TGCGCCAGCAGCCAACAGCCCCCTCGAGGATTCACCTACGAGCAGTACTTC; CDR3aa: CASSQQPPRGFTYEQYF
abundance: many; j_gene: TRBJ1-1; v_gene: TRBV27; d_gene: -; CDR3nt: TGTGCCAGCAAGACAGGGAACACTGAAGCTTTCTTT; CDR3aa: CASKTGNTEAFF
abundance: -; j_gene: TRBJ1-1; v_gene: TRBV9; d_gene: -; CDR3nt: TGTGCCAGCAGCGTAGAACAGGGTGAAGCTTTCTTT; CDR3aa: CASSVEQGEAFF
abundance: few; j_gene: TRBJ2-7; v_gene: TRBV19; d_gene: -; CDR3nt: TGTGCCAGTAGTACCCTAGGCGGGACAACTTCCTACGAGCAGTACTTC; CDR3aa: CASSTLGGTTSYEQYF
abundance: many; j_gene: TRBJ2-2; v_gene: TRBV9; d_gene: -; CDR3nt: TGTGCCAGCAGTGTGAGGGACACCGGGGAGCTGTTTTTT; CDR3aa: CASSVRDTGELFF
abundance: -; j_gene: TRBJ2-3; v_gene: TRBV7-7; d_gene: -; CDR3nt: TGTGCTAGCAGCACGGACAGAACAGATACGCAGTATTTT; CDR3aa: CASSTDRTDTQYF
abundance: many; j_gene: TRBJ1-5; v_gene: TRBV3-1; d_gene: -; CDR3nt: TGTGCCAGCAGCCATCCGGGAGGGAATCAGCCCCAGCATTTT; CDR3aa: CASSHPGGNQPQHF
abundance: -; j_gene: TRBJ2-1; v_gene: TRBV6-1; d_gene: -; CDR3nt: TGTGCCAGCACCTCAACTAGGGGCGTTGAGAAGTTCTTC; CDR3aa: CASTSTRGVEKFF
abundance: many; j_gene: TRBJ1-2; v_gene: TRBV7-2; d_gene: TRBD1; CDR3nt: TGTGCCAGCAGCATACGACAGGGGCCTTACACCTTC; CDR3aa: CASSIRQGPYTF
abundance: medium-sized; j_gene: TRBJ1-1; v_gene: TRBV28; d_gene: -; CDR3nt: TGTGCCAGCAGTAGCCCCGGGACGGTGAACACTGAAGCTTTCTTT; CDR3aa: CASSSPGTVNTEAFF
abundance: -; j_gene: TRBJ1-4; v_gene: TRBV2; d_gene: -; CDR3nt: TGTGCCAGCAGCGCTAACCATGAAAAACTGTTTTTT; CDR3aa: CASSANHEKLFF
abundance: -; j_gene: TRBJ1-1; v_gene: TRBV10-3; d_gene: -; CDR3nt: TGTGCCATCAGTGGACCCGGGGGGCAAGGGAACACTGAAGCTTTCTTT; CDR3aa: CAISGPGGQGNTEAFF
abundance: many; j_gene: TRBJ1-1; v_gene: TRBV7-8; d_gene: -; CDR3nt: TGTGCCAGCAGCTTCGTACGTGGGGACACTGAAGCTTTCTTT; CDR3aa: CASSFVRGDTEAFF
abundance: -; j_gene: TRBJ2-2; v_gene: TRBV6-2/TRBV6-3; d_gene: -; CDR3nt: TGTGCCAGCCTGGACCGGGACTTTGGAAACACCGGGGAGCTGTTTTTT; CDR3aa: CASLDRDFGNTGELFF